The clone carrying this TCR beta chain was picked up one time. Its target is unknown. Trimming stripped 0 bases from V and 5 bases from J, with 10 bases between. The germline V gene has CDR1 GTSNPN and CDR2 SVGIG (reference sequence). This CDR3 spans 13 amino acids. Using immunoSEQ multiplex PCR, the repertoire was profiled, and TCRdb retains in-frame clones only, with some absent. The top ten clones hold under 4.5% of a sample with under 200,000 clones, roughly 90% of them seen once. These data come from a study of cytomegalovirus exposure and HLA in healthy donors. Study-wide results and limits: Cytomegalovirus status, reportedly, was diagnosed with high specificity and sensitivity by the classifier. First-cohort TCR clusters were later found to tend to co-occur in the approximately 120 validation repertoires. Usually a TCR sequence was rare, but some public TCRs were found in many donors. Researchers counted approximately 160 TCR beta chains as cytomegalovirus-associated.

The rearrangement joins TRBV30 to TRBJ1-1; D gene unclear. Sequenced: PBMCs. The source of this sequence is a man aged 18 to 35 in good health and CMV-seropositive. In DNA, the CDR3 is TGTGCCTGGAGTGTACTAGCGCCAACTGAAGCTTTCTTT. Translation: CAWSVLAPTEAFF.